This passage covers 25 T cell receptor beta chains from one sample sequenced in a study of blood T cell repertoires in COVID-19. Assay used: immunoSEQ multiplex PCR; TCRdb lists only in-frame clones, some missing. The profile shows about 490,000 clones, approximately 85% of them singletons. Sequences were obtained from peripheral blood. These TCRs come from a human donor in a cohort sampled during active COVID-19.

This sequence joins TRBV19 and TRBJ2-7; TRBD1 might be the D (6 bases). The CDR3 is 13 residues long. The germline CDR1 and CDR2 sequences are LNHDA and SQIVND (reference sequence). Trimming took off 8 bases at V and 1 base at J, with 12 bases between the two ends. Here the CDR3 reads CASLGQGSYEQYF. DNA for the CDR3: TGTGCCAGTCTGGGGCAGGGGTCCTACGAGCAGTACTTC.

The chain carries TRBV9 and TRBJ2-3, with 13 bases that match TRBD2. CDR3 length: 15 residues. J was trimmed by 7 bases and V by 1 base; bases with no gene match: 3. CDR1 is SGDLS, CDR2 YYNGEE, per germline. CDR3 amino acids: CASSVLGLAGNTQYF. The CDR3 bases are TGTGCCAGCAGCGTATTGGGACTAGCGGGAAATACGCAGTATTTT.

This chain connects TRBV6-5 to TRBJ2-2, with 7 bases that match TRBD2. Germline V CDR1 and CDR2: MNHEY, SVGAGI. The CDR3 length is 15 residues. V was clipped by 7 bases and J by 3 bases; unmatched bases: 8. The CDR3 sequence: CASKPLAGDTGELFF. CDR3 nucleotides: TGTGCCAGCAAACCGTTAGCGGGCGACACCGGGGAGCTGTTTTTT.

V is TRBV14 and J is TRBJ1-2; D is ambiguous. V lost 1 base to trimming and J lost 5 bases, with 5 bases between them. The CDR3 is 12 amino acids. Germline CDR1 reads SGHDN; CDR2 reads FVKESK. Here the CDR3 DNA reads TGTGCCAGCAGCCAAGTCGGGTATGGCTACACCTTC. This codes for CASSQVGYGYTF.

The genes are TRBV5-1 and TRBJ2-5; TRBD1 agrees at 8 bases. The germline CDR1 and CDR2 sequences are SGHRS and YFSETQ. CDR3 length: 14 amino acids. J was trimmed by 5 bases and V by 4 bases; bases with no gene match: 7. CDR3 loop: CASSIGQGQETQYF. The CDR3 nucleotides read TGCGCCAGCAGCATTGGACAGGGACAGGAGACCCAGTACTTC.

This clone was seen just once. The sample contains more than one DNA sequence encoding this CDR3. CDR3 residues: CASSPVLAGGSYEQYF. The CDR3 bases are TGTGCCAGCTCACCAGTACTAGCGGGAGGTTCCTACGAGCAGTACTTC. The chain couples TRBV18 to TRBJ2-7; 12 bases align to TRBD2. The CDR3 is made up of 16 amino acids. Germline lookup yields CDR1 KGHSH and CDR2 LQKENI. The junction had 3 bases not matched to a gene; V was cut back by 2 bases and J by 1 base.

The V gene is TRBV2, the J gene TRBJ2-1; TRBD1 aligns across 8 bases. Germline V gene sequence: CDR1 SNHLY, CDR2 FYNNEI. V lost 3 bases, J lost 1 base, and 8 bases stayed unmatched. This CDR3 region has 17 residues. The CDR3 DNA sequence: TGTGCCAGCAGTGATGCGACAGGGGCCCCTTCCTACAATGAGCAGTTCTTC. Encoded protein: CASSDATGAPSYNEQFF.

V is TRBV28 and J is TRBJ2-7; 11 bases align to TRBD1. Looked up from germline, CDR1 is MDHEN and CDR2 is SYDVKM. The V segment lost 5 bases and the J segment 5 bases; nucleotides outside the gene matches: 2. This CDR3 comprises 13 residues. The CDR3 protein is CASSRDRGNEQYF. The CDR3 DNA is TGTGCCAGCAGTCGGGACAGGGGGAACGAGCAGTACTTC.

The J gene is TRBJ2-7, the V gene TRBV11-3, with a tentative D call TRBD1 (5 bases). V was trimmed by 1 base and J by 6 bases, leaving 16 bases between them. This CDR3 region has 15 residues. Germline V gives CDR1 SGHNT, CDR2 YENEEA. CDR3 region: CASSLGGRSRAEQYF. As DNA, the CDR3 is TGTGCCAGCAGCTTAGGGGGCCGCTCCAGGGCCGAGCAGTACTTC.

The V gene is TRBV5-1, the J gene TRBJ1-5; 7 bases match TRBD1. The CDR3 is made up of 14 amino acids. V was pared by 5 bases and J by 4 bases, with 6 bases of the junction left unmatched. Per germline, CDR1 SGHRS and CDR2 YFSETQ. DNA for the CDR3: TGCGCCAGCAGTGATGCAGGGGGAAATCAGCCCCAGCATTTT. It specifies CASSDAGGNQPQHF. Full variable domain (outside the CDR3, taken from reference TRBV5-1 and TRBJ1-5): KAGVTQTPRYLIKTRGQQVTLSCSPISGHRSVSWYQQTPGQGLQFLFEYFSETQRNKGNFPGRFSGRQFSNSRSEMNVSTLELGDSALYLCASSDAGGNQPQHFGDGTRLSIL.

The J gene is TRBJ1-5, the V gene TRBV2; D is perhaps TRBD1 (6 bases). CDR1 is SNHLY, CDR2 FYNNEI, per germline. Trimming removed 8 bases from V and 5 bases from J, with 19 bases in between. The CDR3 contains 15 residues. CDR3 amino acids: CASRIRGPGYQPQHF. In nucleotides, the CDR3 is TGTGCCAGCCGGATCAGGGGACCGGGGTATCAGCCCCAGCATTTT.

V is TRBV9 and J is TRBJ2-5; 8 bases match TRBD2. Germline V lookup: CDR1 SGDLS, CDR2 YYNGEE. Germline trimming cut 3 bases from V and 4 bases from J; bases unmatched to any gene: 2. The CDR3 contains 13 residues. For the CDR3, the DNA is TGTGCCAGCAGCGGGGCGGGAGGAGAGACCCAGTACTTC. This sequence encodes CASSGAGGETQYF.

The chain links TRBV6-1 to TRBJ1-4; TRBD1 aligns across 7 bases. Germline V gene lookup returns CDR1 MNHNS and CDR2 SASEGT. Germline trimming cut 1 base from V and 7 bases from J; bases unmatched to any gene: 9. The CDR3 totals 16 residues. The DNA of the CDR3 is TGTGCCAGCAGTGAAGGGGGCGCCAGGGGGAGTGAAAAACTGTTTTTT. Translated, it gives CASSEGGARGSEKLFF.

The V gene is TRBV30, the J gene TRBJ1-4; a possible D gene is TRBD1 (5 bases). CDR1 is GTSNPN, CDR2 SVGIG, per germline (reference sequence). The CDR3 loop spans 12 amino acids. The V gene lost 7 bases and the J gene lost 8 bases, with 14 bases spanning the gap. DNA of the CDR3: TGTGCCTCCGGCACGACAGAAGAAAAACTGTTTTTT. Amino acid sequence: CASGTTEEKLFF.

This clone was counted once. V and J are TRBV2 and TRBJ2-5, with 16 bases fitting TRBD2. V shed 4 bases and J 9 bases; nucleotides not matched to a gene: 11. This CDR3 spans 17 amino acids. Germline-derived CDR1 and CDR2 are SNHLY and FYNNEI. The DNA of the CDR3 is TGTGCCAGCAGTGCTGAGGGACTAGCGGGAGGGGACCGCCCCCAGTACTTC. Protein sequence: CASSAEGLAGGDRPQYF.

The chain recombines TRBV30 with TRBJ2-5, with TRBD2 matching 9 bases. The germline V gene encodes CDR1 GTSNPN and CDR2 SVGIG (reference sequence). The V segment lost 3 bases and the J segment 4 bases; nucleotides outside the gene matches: 6. This CDR3 has 14 amino acids. The CDR3 loop is CAWRGLANTETQYF. The CDR3 bases are TGTGCCTGGAGGGGACTAGCCAATACAGAGACCCAGTACTTC.

V is TRBV30 and J is TRBJ2-3; maybe TRBD2 (6 bases). V lost 3 bases and J 2 bases, leaving 15 bases between the germline ends. This CDR3 spans 15 amino acids. The germline V gene has CDR1 GTSNPN and CDR2 SVGIG (reference sequence). For the CDR3, the DNA is TGTGCCTGGAGCCTACCTAGCGCACTCACAGATACGCAGTATTTT. Amino acid sequence: CAWSLPSALTDTQYF.

The CDR3 DNA reads as TGTGCCAGCAGCTTAGTGGTACCGGACAGGGTCGGCATCTATGGCTACACCTTC. Amino acid sequence: CASSLVVPDRVGIYGYTF. The genes are TRBV7-2 and TRBJ1-2, with 8 bases that match TRBD1. V shed 1 base, J shed 4 bases, and the junction held 14 bases outside the gene matches. Germline V gene lookup returns CDR1 SGHTA and CDR2 FQGNSA. The CDR3 totals 18 residues.

V usage is TRBV29-1 and J usage is TRBJ2-7; D uncertain. The CDR3 has 13 amino acids. Per germline, CDR1 SQVTM and CDR2 ANQGSEA. The ends were cut back, 0 bases at V and 1 base at J, with 7 bases in the middle. The CDR3 DNA reads TGCAGCGTTGAAGATCCAGGATCCTACGAGCAGTACTTC. This translates into CSVEDPGSYEQYF.

This chain's CDR3 is CASSYVGTKRNQPQHF. CDR3 DNA sequence: TGTGCCAGCAGTTACGTAGGGACAAAACGAAATCAGCCCCAGCATTTT. The gene calls are TRBV6-5 and TRBJ1-5; a weak D match, TRBD1 (6 bases). Germline V gene sequence: CDR1 MNHEY, CDR2 SVGAGI. V shed 2 bases and J shed 4 bases, with 15 bases lying between them. CDR3 length: 16 amino acids.

Worth noting for this clone: In the same sample, other DNA sequences code for this CDR3. V gene TRBV2 combines with J gene TRBJ1-5; TRBD1 aligns across 7 bases. This CDR3 has 15 amino acids. CDR1 SNHLY and CDR2 FYNNEI come from the germline V gene. J was trimmed by 0 bases and V by 2 bases; bases with no gene match: 1. Here the CDR3 DNA reads TGTGCCAGCAGTGAAAGGGGGCTTAGCAATCAGCCCCAGCATTTT. Protein sequence: CASSERGLSNQPQHF. Combining the CDR3 with reference TRBV2 and TRBJ1-5 gives the whole variable domain EPEVTQTPSHQVTQMGQEVILRCVPISNHLYFYWYRQILGQKVEFLVSFYNNEISEKSEIFDDQFSVERPDGSNFTLKIRSTKLEDSAMYFCASSERGLSNQPQHFGDGTRLSIL.

The V and J genes are TRBV19 and TRBJ2-3; 9 bases align to TRBD1. The J segment lost 6 bases and the V segment lost 8 bases, leaving 18 bases of the junction unmatched. Looked up from germline, CDR1 is LNHDA and CDR2 is SQIVND (reference sequence). This CDR3 spans 17 amino acids. CDR3 in DNA: TGTGCCAGTCGAGAGACTACCGGGACAGGGAGGGCCGATACGCAGTATTTT. Residues: CASRETTGTGRADTQYF.

V is TRBV11-1 and J is TRBJ2-5; D is possibly TRBD2 (6 bases). The CDR3 has 14 residues. Germline CDR1 reads SGHAT; CDR2 reads FQDESV (reference sequence). The ends were cut back, 3 bases at V and 5 bases at J, with 13 bases in the middle. The chain's CDR3 is CASSFSTSVETQYF. CDR3 in DNA: TGTGCCAGCAGCTTCTCGACTAGTGTGGAGACCCAGTACTTC.

The rearrangement uses TRBV11-2 and TRBJ2-5; TRBD2 is a possible D gene (6 bases). CDR3 size: 14 residues. CDR1 SGHAT and CDR2 FQNNGV come from the germline V gene. Trimming pared 1 base from V and 6 bases from J, leaving 12 bases between. The CDR3, as DNA: TGTGCCAGCAGCTTAGTTAGCGGCGATAAGACCCAGTACTTC. Protein product: CASSLVSGDKTQYF.

This chain uses TRBV30 with TRBJ1-2, with D possibly matching TRBD1 (5 bases). The CDR3 extends over 12 amino acids. Germline CDR1 GTSNPN, CDR2 SVGIG (reference sequence). V dropped 4 bases and J dropped 0 bases, with 6 bases sitting between them. For the CDR3, the DNA is TGTGCCTGGACAGGGACTAACTATGGCTACACCTTC. Translation: CAWTGTNYGYTF.